This T cell receptor beta chain was recorded in a study of cytomegalovirus exposure and HLA in healthy donors. Study details: The Caucasian-associated ancestry cluster held less than 85% of around 380 genotyped donors.

Donors were ostensibly healthy at sampling, although undocumented immune exposures were probable. Notes on this clone: Its antigen is not known.

Findings and limits, study-wide: A highly shared variant cluster was judged a likely technical artifact.

The CDR3 loop spans 16 amino acids. The J segment lost 8 bases and the V segment lost 4 bases, leaving 5 bases of the junction unmatched. Germline V gene sequence: CDR1 MDHEN, CDR2 SYDVKM. A multiplex PCR was run with 60 Vbeta primers and 13 Jbeta primers. Profiling relied on immunoSEQ multiplex PCR, and the TCRdb table lists in-frame clones only, not all of them. The sample yields about 260,000 clones, around four fifths seen once. The source is a woman in her 40s in good health and CMV-seropositive. Sequences were obtained from PBMCs. V gene TRBV28 combines with J gene TRBJ2-1, with 16 bases aligning to TRBD2. CDR3 protein: CASSSSGTSGRDEQFF. CDR3 in DNA: TGTGCCAGCAGTTCTTCCGGGACTAGCGGGAGGGATGAGCAGTTCTTC.